This TCR beta chain was observed in a study of T cell responses to AZD1222 COVID-19 vaccine. Study results and limitations: Reportedly, close to half of spike-specific TCRs are directed against unmutated variant regions. At baseline, just five to seven AZD1222 recipients tested seropositive.

Clones were sequenced by immunoSEQ multiplex PCR, and TCRdb holds only the in-frame ones, with some missing. Found here are under 150,000 clones, less than 95% of them singletons; the top ten hold 2.5% to 3%. Notes on this clone: Its antigen is as yet unknown.

The sequence was collected from an adult in good health. This material consisted of peripheral blood, taken on day 0 of AZD1222 vaccination.

The CDR3 here is CASSNNRGQETQYF. CDR3 coding DNA: TGTGCCAGCAGTAACAACAGGGGGCAAGAGACCCAGTACTTC. V gene TRBV5-4 combines with J gene TRBJ2-5, with 8 positions matching TRBD1. The J segment lost 2 bases and the V segment lost 5 bases, leaving 5 bases of the junction unmatched. CDR3 length equals 14 residues. CDR1 is SGHNT and CDR2 is YYREEE in the germline V gene (reference sequence).